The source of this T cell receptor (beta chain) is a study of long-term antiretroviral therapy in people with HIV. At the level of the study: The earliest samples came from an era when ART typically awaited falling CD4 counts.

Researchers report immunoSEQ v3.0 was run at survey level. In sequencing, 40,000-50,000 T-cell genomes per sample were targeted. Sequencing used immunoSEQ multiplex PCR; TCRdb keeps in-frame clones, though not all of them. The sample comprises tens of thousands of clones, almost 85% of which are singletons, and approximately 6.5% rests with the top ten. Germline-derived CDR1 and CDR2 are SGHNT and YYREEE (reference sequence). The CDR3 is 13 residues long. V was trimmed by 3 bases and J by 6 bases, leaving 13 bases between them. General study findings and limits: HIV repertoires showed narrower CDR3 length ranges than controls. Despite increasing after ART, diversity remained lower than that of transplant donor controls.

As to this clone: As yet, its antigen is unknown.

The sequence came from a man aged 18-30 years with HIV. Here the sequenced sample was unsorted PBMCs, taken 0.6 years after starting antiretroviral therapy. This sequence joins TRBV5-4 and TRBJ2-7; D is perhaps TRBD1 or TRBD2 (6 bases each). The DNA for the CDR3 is TGTGCCAGCAGCTCAGGGGCGCGGGGCGAGCAGTACTTC. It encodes CASSSGARGEQYF. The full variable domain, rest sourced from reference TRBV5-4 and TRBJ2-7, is ETGVTQSPTHLIKTRGQQVTLRCSSQSGHNTVSWYQQALGQGPQFIFQYYREEENGRGNFPPRFSGLQFPNYSSELNVNALELDDSALYLCASSSGARGEQYFGPGTRLTVT.